This T cell receptor (beta chain) was retrieved from a study of radiation and T cells in renal cell carcinoma. Assay used: immunoSEQ multiplex PCR; TCRdb lists only in-frame clones, some missing. The sample lists approximately 75,000 clones, more than 75% occurring once. In its sample, this clone was seen a few times. As to time point: blood 2 weeks post-SBRT. Sample treatment: 15 Gy SBRT to primary tumor, nephrectomy 4 weeks later. Blood was sampled at baseline, 2 weeks and 4 weeks after SBRT. Germline trimming cut 6 bases from V and 7 bases from J; bases unmatched to any gene: 6. The CDR3 has 13 amino acids. Germline CDR1 MDHEN, CDR2 SYDVKM.

The input for sequencing was blood, taken from a patient whose treatment included radiotherapy and nephrectomy. The TCR was taken from a man aged 55 to 70 with renal cell carcinoma. This chain connects TRBV28 to TRBJ1-5; 7 nucleotides align to TRBD1. For the CDR3, the DNA is TGTGCCAGCAGGGACAGGCCGGGCCAGCCCCAGCATTTT. The encoded protein is CASRDRPGQPQHF.